These T cell receptor beta chains were read from a single sample in a study of human T cells and chemical hapten exposure. TCRdb reprocessed the RACE reads with MiXCR, giving one entry per CDR3 protein. The sample carries about 84,000 distinct CDR3 sequences, about 10% recorded once. The sample consisted of whole blood, taken in connection with sensitization to the hapten diphenylcyclopropenone (DPC). The receptors were sampled from a woman in her forties or fifties with alopecia areata. Some clones in this sample may be carry-over from other donors' samples. The CDR3 runs from the conserved cysteine through the conserved F or W. Each record gives: D gene, clone size, J gene, V gene, CDR3 DNA, CDR3 protein. A D gene is named only where the DNA matches it firmly. Clone size is given for some rows only: seen once, a few or many times, or a class if the clone is expanded.

d_call: NA
clone_size: many
j_call: TRBJ2-2
v_call: TRBV4-3
cdr3_nt: TGCGCCAGCAGCCCACCCGCGGCCGGCGGGGAGCTGTTTTTT
cdr3_aa: CASSPPAAGGELFF

d_call: TRBD1
clone_size: NA
j_call: TRBJ2-1
v_call: TRBV5-6
cdr3_nt: TGTGCCAGCAGCTTGCGTACAGGGGAGAAAGATGAGCAGTTCTTC
cdr3_aa: CASSLRTGEKDEQFF

d_call: NA
clone_size: NA
j_call: TRBJ1-6
v_call: TRBV7-6
cdr3_nt: TGTGCCAGCAGCTCCAGATCCCGCGGGGGAAACAATTCACCCCTCCACTTT
cdr3_aa: CASSSRSRGGNNSPLHF

d_call: NA
clone_size: NA
j_call: TRBJ2-2
v_call: TRBV19
cdr3_nt: TGTGCCACCACTCGGAGGGGGCGGGAGACCGGGGAGCTGTTTTTT
cdr3_aa: CATTRRGRETGELFF

d_call: NA
clone_size: few
j_call: TRBJ2-4
v_call: TRBV27
cdr3_nt: TGTGCCAGCAGTCACGCTGGTCGGCTAGCGAAAAACATTCAGTACTTC
cdr3_aa: CASSHAGRLAKNIQYF

d_call: TRBD2
clone_size: many
j_call: TRBJ2-7
v_call: TRBV20-1
cdr3_nt: TGCAGTGCTAGCCCGACTAGCAGGAACTACGAGCAGTACTTC
cdr3_aa: CSASPTSRNYEQYF

d_call: TRBD2
clone_size: NA
j_call: TRBJ2-1
v_call: TRBV14
cdr3_nt: TGTGCCAGCAGCCGCGAGAGGACTAGCGCAATCAATGAGCAGTTCTTC
cdr3_aa: CASSRERTSAINEQFF

d_call: NA
clone_size: few
j_call: TRBJ2-3
v_call: TRBV7-2
cdr3_nt: TGTGCCAGCAGCCCTCGAAACCAAGAAGATACGCAGTATTTT
cdr3_aa: CASSPRNQEDTQYF

d_call: TRBD2
clone_size: few
j_call: TRBJ2-1
v_call: TRBV20-1
cdr3_nt: TGCAGTGCTCTCAGAGCGGGAGGGTACAATGAGCAGTTCTTC
cdr3_aa: CSALRAGGYNEQFF

d_call: TRBD2
clone_size: many
j_call: TRBJ2-1
v_call: TRBV12-3/TRBV12-4
cdr3_nt: TGTGCCAGCAGTTTTATGCGGGAGGTCGGTGAGCAGTTCTTC
cdr3_aa: CASSFMREVGEQFF

d_call: NA
clone_size: NA
j_call: TRBJ2-2
v_call: TRBV11-2
cdr3_nt: TGTGCCAGCAGCTTTTCAACGGAGCTGTTTTTT
cdr3_aa: CASSFSTELFF

d_call: TRBD2
clone_size: NA
j_call: TRBJ2-2
v_call: TRBV9
cdr3_nt: TGTGCCAGCAGCGCGCAGACTAGCGGAAACACCGGGGAGCTGTTTTTT
cdr3_aa: CASSAQTSGNTGELFF

d_call: NA
clone_size: many
j_call: TRBJ2-3
v_call: TRBV7-2
cdr3_nt: TGTGCCAGCAGCTCCCGAGCGGTTGGGGTGACAGATACGCAGTATTTT
cdr3_aa: CASSSRAVGVTDTQYF

d_call: NA
clone_size: few
j_call: TRBJ1-1
v_call: TRBV7-9
cdr3_nt: TGTGCCAGCAGCGCCACAGGGCGCGGCACTGAAGCTTTCTTT
cdr3_aa: CASSATGRGTEAFF

d_call: TRBD2
clone_size: many
j_call: TRBJ2-1
v_call: TRBV6-5
cdr3_nt: TGTGCCAGCAGTTTTAGCGGGAGTTGGTTCTTC
cdr3_aa: CASSFSGSWFF

d_call: NA
clone_size: few
j_call: TRBJ2-7
v_call: TRBV7-9
cdr3_nt: TGTGCCAGCAGCTCTCGTAGGCCCCCGGACGAGCAGTACTTC
cdr3_aa: CASSSRRPPDEQYF

d_call: NA
clone_size: many
j_call: TRBJ2-5
v_call: TRBV7-8
cdr3_nt: TGTGCCAGCAGCCCTCGATTGAGGGAGACCCAGTACTTC
cdr3_aa: CASSPRLRETQYF

d_call: NA
clone_size: few
j_call: TRBJ2-1
v_call: TRBV7-9
cdr3_nt: TGTGCCAGCAGCTTAGATTTGGACTTACACAATGAGCAGTTCTTC
cdr3_aa: CASSLDLDLHNEQFF

d_call: NA
clone_size: NA
j_call: TRBJ2-3
v_call: TRBV20-1
cdr3_nt: TGCAGTGCTATACTTTACGGGAGCACCCCAGATACGCAGTATTTT
cdr3_aa: CSAILYGSTPDTQYF

d_call: NA
clone_size: many
j_call: TRBJ1-2
v_call: TRBV7-9
cdr3_nt: TGTGCCAACCCTTCGGGCCCCTATGGCTACACCTTC
cdr3_aa: CANPSGPYGYTF

d_call: NA
clone_size: NA
j_call: TRBJ2-7
v_call: TRBV6-6
cdr3_nt: TGTGCCAGCAGTTCGGACGTAGAGCAGTACTTC
cdr3_aa: CASSSDVEQYF

d_call: NA
clone_size: few
j_call: TRBJ1-1
v_call: TRBV7-8
cdr3_nt: TGTGCCAGCAGCCAGGGGCCGCTGAGAACTGAAGCTTTCTTT
cdr3_aa: CASSQGPLRTEAFF

d_call: TRBD2
clone_size: NA
j_call: TRBJ2-1
v_call: TRBV10-1
cdr3_nt: TGCGCCAGCAGTGAGTTAGCGGGAGCGACCTACAATGAGCAGTTCTTC
cdr3_aa: CASSELAGATYNEQFF

d_call: TRBD1
clone_size: NA
j_call: TRBJ1-6
v_call: TRBV11-2
cdr3_nt: TGTGCCAGCAGCCCGACGGGACAGAATAATTCACCCCTCCACTTT
cdr3_aa: CASSPTGQNNSPLHF

d_call: NA
clone_size: few
j_call: TRBJ1-2
v_call: TRBV4-3
cdr3_nt: TGCGCCAGCAGCTCTTCTCTGGGCCGGACCTATGGCTACACCTTC
cdr3_aa: CASSSSLGRTYGYTF

d_call: NA
clone_size: many
j_call: TRBJ1-4
v_call: TRBV20-1
cdr3_nt: TGCAGTGCAAACAGGGACGTCGGTCGGGTAAAACTGTTTTTT
cdr3_aa: CSANRDVGRVKLFF

d_call: TRBD2
clone_size: many
j_call: TRBJ2-1
v_call: TRBV12-3/TRBV12-4
cdr3_nt: TGTGCCAGCAGTTTACGACTAGCGGGAGGCGATGAGCAGTTCTTC
cdr3_aa: CASSLRLAGGDEQFF

d_call: NA
clone_size: few
j_call: TRBJ2-2
v_call: TRBV21-1
cdr3_nt: TGTGCCAGCAGCAAACAAACCGGGACTAGCGGGAGGACAACCGGGGAGCTGTTTTTT
cdr3_aa: CASSKQTGTSGRTTGELFF

d_call: NA
clone_size: many
j_call: TRBJ2-1
v_call: TRBV29-1
cdr3_nt: TGCAGCGTTGGCAGACTGAACCCCATCGGGGCTGAGCAGTTCTTC
cdr3_aa: CSVGRLNPIGAEQFF

d_call: NA
clone_size: many
j_call: TRBJ2-3
v_call: TRBV12-3/TRBV12-4
cdr3_nt: TGTGCCAGCAGTTTAAGGACTTCGGATACGCAGTATTTT
cdr3_aa: CASSLRTSDTQYF

d_call: TRBD2
clone_size: NA
j_call: TRBJ2-1
v_call: TRBV28
cdr3_nt: TGTGCCAGCAAGTCTAGCGGGAGCTCCTACAATGAGCAGTTCTTC
cdr3_aa: CASKSSGSSYNEQFF

d_call: NA
clone_size: many
j_call: TRBJ2-7
v_call: TRBV7-2
cdr3_nt: TGTGCCAGCAGCTTAGCAGTCGGCAGTAGCCGCTCCTACGAGCAGTACTTC
cdr3_aa: CASSLAVGSSRSYEQYF

d_call: NA
clone_size: NA
j_call: TRBJ1-5
v_call: TRBV16
cdr3_nt: TGTGCCAGCAGCCCTAATCCAAGGTCCCAGCATTTT
cdr3_aa: CASSPNPRSQHF